Ten or more counts support the clone carrying this T cell receptor beta chain. Its antigen remains unknown. These data come from a study of T cells in Graves' hyperthyroidism and ophthalmopathy. Study conclusions and caveats: Ophthalmopathy, which appeared later, was predicted by the model a median roughly 6.5 months before onset.

With 0 bases removed from V and 4 bases from J, the gap between germline ends came to 9 bases. The germline gives CDR1 SGHRS, CDR2 YFSETQ. This CDR3 contains 14 residues. At least 3 on the Clinical Activity Score was recorded for ophthalmopathy patients, who also had NOSPECS grade at least 4 and duration under 3 months. Amplified regions were TCR beta CDR3 sequences from RNA transcripts. The HTBI set primed first-round TCR CDR3 RT-PCR. TCRdb recomputed calls from the multiplex PCR reads with MiXCR, one row per CDR3 protein. This table holds 500,000 to 550,000 distinct CDR3 sequences, less than 20% found once.

This TCR was sampled from a man aged 40-55 years with Graves' ophthalmopathy. The sample consisted of blood. J is TRBJ2-3 and V is TRBV5-1, with D tentatively TRBD2 (5 bases). The CDR3 DNA sequence: TGCGCCAGCAGCTTGGCCGTGAGGGCAGATACGCAGTATTTT. Residues: CASSLAVRADTQYF.